These T cell receptor beta chains were read from a single sample in a study of blood T cell repertoires in COVID-19. Sequenced by immunoSEQ multiplex PCR; TCRdb stores in-frame clones only, minus some. The data show tens of thousands of clones, 88% seen once. The sample was peripheral blood. Source of these receptors: a human donor in a cohort sampled during active COVID-19. Both conserved end residues are part of each CDR3. The order of the fields is CDR3 DNA, CDR3 protein, clone size, D gene, V gene, J gene. The D gene is left open where the match is weak. Clone size is given for some rows only: seen once, a few or many times, or a class if the clone is expanded.

CDR3nt: TGTGCCAGCAGTGAAGCCGATGGGACAGGAGCTGCGGATACGCAGTATTTT
CDR3aa: CASSEADGTGAADTQYF
abundance: -
d_gene: TRBD1
v_gene: TRBV6-1
j_gene: TRBJ2-3

CDR3nt: TGCAGCGTTGAAGATGAGAGAGGGCTCATGAAAAGTTTT
CDR3aa: CSVEDERGLMKSF
abundance: -
d_gene: -
v_gene: TRBV29-1
j_gene: TRBJ1-4

CDR3nt: TGTGCCAGCAGTACGGGACTAGCGGGAGGCGGTGAGCAGTTCTTC
CDR3aa: CASSTGLAGGGEQFF
abundance: -
d_gene: TRBD2
v_gene: TRBV6-4
j_gene: TRBJ2-1

CDR3nt: TGTGCCAGCTCCCTTGCGGGGGCTACTATTTTCTTT
CDR3aa: CASSLAGATIFF
abundance: -
d_gene: -
v_gene: TRBV6-5
j_gene: TRBJ1-1

CDR3nt: TGTGCCAGCAGTGCGACTAGCGGGAGTGTCGAGACCCAGTACTTC
CDR3aa: CASSATSGSVETQYF
abundance: -
d_gene: TRBD2
v_gene: TRBV2
j_gene: TRBJ2-5

CDR3nt: TGTGCCAGCAGTTCCTCCCGACTAGCGGCCTACGAGCAGTACTTC
CDR3aa: CASSSSRLAAYEQYF
abundance: -
d_gene: TRBD2
v_gene: TRBV7-2
j_gene: TRBJ2-7

CDR3nt: TGTGCCACCAGTGACGGCGGGGGGCTGGCGGAGACCCAGTACTTC
CDR3aa: CATSDGGGLAETQYF
abundance: -
d_gene: TRBD2
v_gene: TRBV24-1
j_gene: TRBJ2-5

CDR3nt: TGTGCCAGCAGTTACGTGCCGGGGACTGAAGCTTTCTTT
CDR3aa: CASSYVPGTEAFF
abundance: -
d_gene: -
v_gene: TRBV6-5
j_gene: TRBJ1-1

CDR3nt: TGTGCCAGTAGTATGGGGCAAGGGGATGGGACCCAGTACTTC
CDR3aa: CASSMGQGDGTQYF
abundance: -
d_gene: -
v_gene: TRBV19
j_gene: TRBJ2-5

CDR3nt: TGTGCCAGCAGCATTCCGACTAGCGGTGGCGAGCAGTTCTTC
CDR3aa: CASSIPTSGGEQFF
abundance: -
d_gene: TRBD2
v_gene: TRBV9
j_gene: TRBJ2-1

CDR3nt: TGTGCCAGCAGCTTAGCGCCTCGGGGGGCGACTGAAGCTTTCTTT
CDR3aa: CASSLAPRGATEAFF
abundance: -
d_gene: -
v_gene: TRBV7-2
j_gene: TRBJ1-1

CDR3nt: TGTGCCAGCAGTTACGGGAGGGAACAAAAACTGTTTTTT
CDR3aa: CASSYGREQKLFF
abundance: -
d_gene: -
v_gene: TRBV6-6
j_gene: TRBJ1-4

CDR3nt: TGTGCCACCAGTGCCCCAGGGGGCGGAGATACGCAGTATTTT
CDR3aa: CATSAPGGGDTQYF
abundance: -
d_gene: TRBD1
v_gene: TRBV24-1
j_gene: TRBJ2-3

CDR3nt: TGCGCCAGCAGCCAAGTCAGGGGCGCCCAGACCGGGGAGCTGTTTTTT
CDR3aa: CASSQVRGAQTGELFF
abundance: once
d_gene: -
v_gene: TRBV4-1
j_gene: TRBJ2-2

CDR3nt: TGTGCCAGCAGCGTAGGTCCAGGGGGCTCTGAAGCTTTCTTT
CDR3aa: CASSVGPGGSEAFF
abundance: once
d_gene: TRBD1
v_gene: TRBV9
j_gene: TRBJ1-1

CDR3nt: TGTGCCAGCAGCTTAGCGGTGGGGGCCTTCGTCTACGAGCAGTACTTC
CDR3aa: CASSLAVGAFVYEQYF
abundance: -
d_gene: -
v_gene: TRBV7-2
j_gene: TRBJ2-7

CDR3nt: TGTGCCATCAGTGAAGGGAGGAACACTGAAGCTTTCTTT
CDR3aa: CAISEGRNTEAFF
abundance: -
d_gene: -
v_gene: TRBV10-3
j_gene: TRBJ1-1

CDR3nt: TGTGCCAGCTCGACAGGGTCTGGAAACACCATATATTTT
CDR3aa: CASSTGSGNTIYF
abundance: -
d_gene: TRBD1
v_gene: TRBV19
j_gene: TRBJ1-3

CDR3nt: TGTGCCAGCAAGCTAGCTCCAAGCTCCTACGAGCAGTACTTC
CDR3aa: CASKLAPSSYEQYF
abundance: -
d_gene: -
v_gene: TRBV28
j_gene: TRBJ2-7

CDR3nt: TGCAGCGTTCAGGGAACTGCAACTAATGAAAAACTGTTTTTT
CDR3aa: CSVQGTATNEKLFF
abundance: -
d_gene: -
v_gene: TRBV29-1
j_gene: TRBJ1-4

CDR3nt: TGTGCCAGCAGTATTTGGACTAGCGGGAATGAGCAGTTCTTC
CDR3aa: CASSIWTSGNEQFF
abundance: -
d_gene: TRBD2
v_gene: TRBV6-5
j_gene: TRBJ2-1

CDR3nt: TGTGCCAGCAGTCAGCTAGGTCCCGAGCAGTACTTC
CDR3aa: CASSQLGPEQYF
abundance: -
d_gene: -
v_gene: TRBV7-6
j_gene: TRBJ2-7

CDR3nt: TGTGCCAGCAGCGCGGGACAGCTGAATGAAAAACTGTTTTTT
CDR3aa: CASSAGQLNEKLFF
abundance: -
d_gene: TRBD1
v_gene: TRBV9
j_gene: TRBJ1-4

CDR3nt: TGTGCCAGCTCTAGAGGAGACAGGGCATATCAGCCCCAGCATTTT
CDR3aa: CASSRGDRAYQPQHF
abundance: few
d_gene: TRBD1
v_gene: TRBV2
j_gene: TRBJ1-5

CDR3nt: TGTGCCAGCAGCTCCTTGACAGGGGGCGCGGAAAAACTGTTTTTT
CDR3aa: CASSSLTGGAEKLFF
abundance: -
d_gene: TRBD1
v_gene: TRBV7-2
j_gene: TRBJ1-4

CDR3nt: TGTGCCACCAGTGACCCGGACAGCTCCTACAATGAGCAGTTCTTC
CDR3aa: CATSDPDSSYNEQFF
abundance: -
d_gene: -
v_gene: TRBV24-1
j_gene: TRBJ2-1

CDR3nt: TGTGCCAGCAGCGGAAGACTAGCGGGAGATGAGCAGTTCTTC
CDR3aa: CASSGRLAGDEQFF
abundance: -
d_gene: TRBD2
v_gene: TRBV4-2
j_gene: TRBJ2-1

CDR3nt: TGTGCCAGCAGTGGCTTAGGGTGGGCGGGAGGATCTTACACCGGGGAGCTGTTTTTT
CDR3aa: CASSGLGWAGGSYTGELFF
abundance: -
d_gene: TRBD2
v_gene: TRBV2
j_gene: TRBJ2-2

CDR3nt: TGCAGTGCTAGAAAAGCGGAGACCCAGTACTTC
CDR3aa: CSARKAETQYF
abundance: -
d_gene: -
v_gene: TRBV20-1
j_gene: TRBJ2-5

CDR3nt: TGTGCCAGCAGTTCACCATCGGACAGGGGGCTAAACGAGCAGTACTTC
CDR3aa: CASSSPSDRGLNEQYF
abundance: -
d_gene: TRBD1
v_gene: TRBV28
j_gene: TRBJ2-7

CDR3nt: TGTGCCACCAGTGACCCTTCGACAGTTTATTTTAATGAGCAGTTCTTC
CDR3aa: CATSDPSTVYFNEQFF
abundance: -
d_gene: -
v_gene: TRBV24-1
j_gene: TRBJ2-1

CDR3nt: TGCAGCGTTGCCACAGACTATAGCAATCAGCCCCAGCATTTT
CDR3aa: CSVATDYSNQPQHF
abundance: -
d_gene: -
v_gene: TRBV29-1
j_gene: TRBJ1-5